This TCR beta chain was captured in a study of PD-L1 blockade in urothelial cancer. Time point specified: pretreatment peripheral blood. Libraries were prepared by immunoSEQ multiplex PCR; TCRdb keeps only in-frame clonotypes and omits some of them. This table has tens of thousands of clones, roughly four fifths appearing once. CDR1 is GTSNPN, CDR2 SVGIG, per germline (reference sequence). There are 13 residues in the CDR3. With 1 base removed from V and 0 bases from J, the gap between germline ends came to 6 bases. The input for sequencing was PBMCs, taken around atezolizumab (anti-PD-L1) treatment. This clonotype originated in a man in his fifties or sixties with urothelial cancer. The chain carries TRBV30 and TRBJ1-1; D not resolved. CDR3 loop: CAWSARVNTEAFF. CDR3 coding DNA: TGTGCCTGGAGTGCCCGGGTGAACACTGAAGCTTTCTTT.